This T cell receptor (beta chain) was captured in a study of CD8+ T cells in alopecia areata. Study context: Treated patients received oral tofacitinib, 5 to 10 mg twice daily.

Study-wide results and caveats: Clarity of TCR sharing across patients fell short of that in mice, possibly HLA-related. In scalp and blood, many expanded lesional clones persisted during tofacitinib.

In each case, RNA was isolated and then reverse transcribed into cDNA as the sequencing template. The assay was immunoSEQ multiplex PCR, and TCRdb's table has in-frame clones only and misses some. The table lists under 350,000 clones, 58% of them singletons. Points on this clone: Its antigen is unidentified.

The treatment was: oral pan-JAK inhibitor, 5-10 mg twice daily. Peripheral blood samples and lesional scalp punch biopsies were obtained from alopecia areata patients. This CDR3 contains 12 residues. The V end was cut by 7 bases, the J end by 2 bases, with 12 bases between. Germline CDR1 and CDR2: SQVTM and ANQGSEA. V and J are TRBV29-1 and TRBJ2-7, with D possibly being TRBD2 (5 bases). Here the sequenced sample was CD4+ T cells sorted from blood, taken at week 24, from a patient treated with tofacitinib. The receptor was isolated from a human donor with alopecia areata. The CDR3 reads CSGAGQTYEQYF. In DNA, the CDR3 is TGCAGCGGGGCGGGTCAGACCTACGAGCAGTACTTC.